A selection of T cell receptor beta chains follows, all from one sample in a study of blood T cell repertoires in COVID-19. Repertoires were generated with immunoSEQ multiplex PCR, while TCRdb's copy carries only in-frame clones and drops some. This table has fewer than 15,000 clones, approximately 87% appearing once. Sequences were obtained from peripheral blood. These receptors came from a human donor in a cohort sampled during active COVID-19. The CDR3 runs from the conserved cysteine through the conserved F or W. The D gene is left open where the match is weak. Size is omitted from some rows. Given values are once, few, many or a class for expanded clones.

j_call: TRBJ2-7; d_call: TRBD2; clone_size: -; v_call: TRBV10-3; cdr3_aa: CAISASGSRVYEQYF; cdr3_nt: TGTGCCATCAGTGCTAGCGGGAGCCGCGTTTATGAGCAGTACTTC
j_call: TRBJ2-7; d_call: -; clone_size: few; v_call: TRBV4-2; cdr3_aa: CASSQGPVSYEQYF; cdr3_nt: TGTGCCAGCAGCCAAGGTCCCGTTAGCTACGAGCAGTACTTC
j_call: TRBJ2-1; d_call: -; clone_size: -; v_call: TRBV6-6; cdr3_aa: CASSFGGHNEQFF; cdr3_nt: TGTGCCAGCAGTTTCGGAGGGCACAATGAGCAGTTCTTC
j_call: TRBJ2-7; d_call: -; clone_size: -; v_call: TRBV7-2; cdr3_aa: CASSADEGSSYEQYF; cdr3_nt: TGTGCCAGCAGCGCCGATGAAGGGAGCTCCTACGAGCAGTACTTC
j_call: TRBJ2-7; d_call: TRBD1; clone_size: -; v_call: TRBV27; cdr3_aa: CASSILGQDYEQYF; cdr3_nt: TGTGCCAGCAGTATCCTCGGACAGGACTACGAGCAGTACTTC
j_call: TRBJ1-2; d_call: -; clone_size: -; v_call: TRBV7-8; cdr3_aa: CASSTLQGLGGYTF; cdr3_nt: TGTGCCAGCAGCACGCTACAGGGTTTGGGTGGCTACACCTTC
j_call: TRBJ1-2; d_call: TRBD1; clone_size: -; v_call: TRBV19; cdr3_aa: CASNDGTVYGYTF; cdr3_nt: TGTGCCAGTAACGATGGGACAGTTTATGGCTACACCTTC
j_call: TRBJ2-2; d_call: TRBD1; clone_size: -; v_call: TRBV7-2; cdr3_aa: CASSPGGQGASGELFF; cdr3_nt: TGTGCCAGCAGCCCCGGAGGACAGGGGGCTTCCGGGGAGCTGTTTTTT
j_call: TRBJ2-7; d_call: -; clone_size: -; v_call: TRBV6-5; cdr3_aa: CASSHGWDKPYEQYF; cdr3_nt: TGTGCCAGCAGCCACGGATGGGACAAACCGTACGAGCAGTACTTC
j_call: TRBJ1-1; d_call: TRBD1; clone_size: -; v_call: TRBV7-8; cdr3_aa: CASSLAAGGFGEAFF; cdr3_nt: TGTGCCAGCAGCTTAGCGGCAGGGGGCTTTGGTGAAGCTTTCTTT
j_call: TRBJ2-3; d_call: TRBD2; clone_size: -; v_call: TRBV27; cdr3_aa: CASSAGLAGGSDTQYF; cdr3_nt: TGTGCCAGCAGTGCCGGACTAGCGGGAGGCTCAGATACGCAGTATTTT
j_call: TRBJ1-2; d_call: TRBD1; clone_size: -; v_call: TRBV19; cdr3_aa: CASSLPGTGGANANYGYTF; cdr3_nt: TGTGCCAGTAGTCTACCCGGGACAGGGGGCGCCAATGCTAACTATGGCTACACCTTC
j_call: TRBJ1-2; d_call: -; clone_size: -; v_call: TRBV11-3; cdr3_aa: CASSLDQGGDRANYGYTF; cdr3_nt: TGTGCCAGCAGCTTAGATCAGGGAGGGGATCGGGCTAACTATGGCTACACCTTC
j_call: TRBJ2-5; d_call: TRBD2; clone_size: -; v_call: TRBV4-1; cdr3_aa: CASSPSGGAGETQYF; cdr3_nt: TGCGCCAGCAGCCCTAGCGGGGGGGCCGGTGAGACCCAGTACTTC
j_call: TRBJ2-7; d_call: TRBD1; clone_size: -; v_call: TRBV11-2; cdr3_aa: CASSLPFRDRGSYEQYF; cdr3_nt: TGTGCCAGCAGCTTACCCTTCAGGGACAGGGGGTCCTACGAGCAGTACTTC
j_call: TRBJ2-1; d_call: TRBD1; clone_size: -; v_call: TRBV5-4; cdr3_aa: CASSLGDRGEREQFF; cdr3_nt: TGTGCCAGCAGCTTGGGGGACAGGGGGGAGAGGGAGCAGTTCTTC
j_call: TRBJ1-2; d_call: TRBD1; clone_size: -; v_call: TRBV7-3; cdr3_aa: CASSFQGARGYTF; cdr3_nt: TGTGCCAGCAGCTTTCAGGGGGCGAGAGGCTACACCTTC
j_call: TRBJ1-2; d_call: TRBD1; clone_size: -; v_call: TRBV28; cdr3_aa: CASSSGTADGYTF; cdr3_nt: TGTGCCAGCAGTTCCGGGACAGCAGACGGCTACACCTTC
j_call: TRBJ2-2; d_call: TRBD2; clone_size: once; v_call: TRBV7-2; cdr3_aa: CASSLRLAGGAGELFF; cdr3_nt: TGTGCCAGCAGCTTAAGACTAGCGGGAGGCGCCGGGGAGCTGTTTTTT
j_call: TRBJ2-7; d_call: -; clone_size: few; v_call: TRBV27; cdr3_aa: CASSLRAVSYEQYF; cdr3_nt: TGTGCCAGCAGTTTGCGGGCAGTCTCCTACGAGCAGTACTTC
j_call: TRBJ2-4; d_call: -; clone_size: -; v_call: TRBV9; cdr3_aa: CASSVGSTEGNIQYF; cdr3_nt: TGTGCCAGCAGCGTCGGCAGCACAGAGGGAAACATTCAGTACTTC
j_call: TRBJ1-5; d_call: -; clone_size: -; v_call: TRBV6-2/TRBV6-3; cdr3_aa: CASSYDSRNQPQHF; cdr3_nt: TGTGCCAGCAGTTATGACAGTCGCAATCAGCCCCAGCATTTT
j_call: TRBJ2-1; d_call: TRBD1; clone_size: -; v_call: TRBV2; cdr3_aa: CASSLTGGDYNEQFF; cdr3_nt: TGTGCCAGCAGTCTGACAGGGGGCGACTACAATGAGCAGTTCTTC
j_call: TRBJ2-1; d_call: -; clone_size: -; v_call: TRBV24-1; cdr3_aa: CATSDSQYLRASYNEQFF; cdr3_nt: TGTGCCACCAGTGATTCCCAATACCTCAGGGCCTCCTACAATGAGCAGTTCTTC
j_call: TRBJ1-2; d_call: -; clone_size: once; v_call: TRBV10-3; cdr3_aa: CAISEGPQGIAGYGYTF; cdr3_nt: TGTGCCATCAGTGAGGGACCTCAGGGGATAGCAGGATATGGCTACACCTTC
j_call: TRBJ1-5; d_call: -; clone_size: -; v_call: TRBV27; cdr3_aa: CASSQQGRQPQHF; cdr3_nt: TGTGCCAGCAGTCAACAGGGTCGTCAGCCCCAGCATTTT
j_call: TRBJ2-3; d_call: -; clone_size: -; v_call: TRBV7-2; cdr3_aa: CASSGGLDTQYF; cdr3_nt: TGTGCCAGCAGCGGGGGCTTAGATACGCAGTATTTT
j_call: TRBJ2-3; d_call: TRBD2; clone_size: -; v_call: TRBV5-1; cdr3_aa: CASSLRGTSGTDTQYF; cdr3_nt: TGCGCCAGCAGCTTGAGGGGGACTAGCGGCACAGATACGCAGTATTTT
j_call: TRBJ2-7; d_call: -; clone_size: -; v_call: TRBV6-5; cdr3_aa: CASNRQASYEQYF; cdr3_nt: TGTGCCAGCAATCGACAGGCCTCCTACGAGCAGTACTTC
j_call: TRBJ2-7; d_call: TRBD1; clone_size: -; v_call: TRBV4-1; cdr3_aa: CASSQGTGVYEQYF; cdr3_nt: TGCGCCAGCAGCCAGGGGACAGGGGTCTACGAGCAGTACTTC
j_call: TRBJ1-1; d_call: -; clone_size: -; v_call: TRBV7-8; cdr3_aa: CASSWDRVAAGMNTEAFF; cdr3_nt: TGTGCCAGCAGCTGGGATCGGGTGGCGGCGGGTATGAACACTGAAGCTTTCTTT
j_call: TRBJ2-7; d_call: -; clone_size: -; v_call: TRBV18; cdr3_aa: CASSPQGRYEQYF; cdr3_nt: TGTGCCAGCTCACCCCAGGGTCGCTACGAGCAGTACTTC
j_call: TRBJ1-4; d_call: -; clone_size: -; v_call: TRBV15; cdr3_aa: CATSHGEKLFF; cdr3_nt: TGTGCCACCAGTCACGGGGAAAAACTGTTTTTT
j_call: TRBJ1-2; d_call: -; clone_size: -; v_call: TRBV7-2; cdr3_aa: CASSLGVTAMRGYTF; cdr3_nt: TGTGCCAGCAGCTTAGGGGTGACAGCGATGAGGGGCTACACCTTC
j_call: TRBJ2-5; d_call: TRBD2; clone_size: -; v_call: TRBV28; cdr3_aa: CASSPGAAGATQYF; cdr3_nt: TGTGCCAGCAGTCCCGGGGCAGCGGGGGCGACCCAGTACTTC
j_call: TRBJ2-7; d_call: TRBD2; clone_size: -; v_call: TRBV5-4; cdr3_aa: CASSSTLAGGPGEQYF; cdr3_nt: TGTGCCAGCAGCTCAACCCTAGCGGGAGGGCCGGGCGAGCAGTACTTC
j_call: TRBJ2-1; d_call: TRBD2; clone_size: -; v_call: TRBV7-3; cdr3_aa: CASRTSPGRYNEQFF; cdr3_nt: TGTGCCAGCAGGACTAGCCCCGGGAGGTACAATGAGCAGTTCTTC
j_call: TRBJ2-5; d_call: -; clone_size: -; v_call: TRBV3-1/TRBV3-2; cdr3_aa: CASSPGERKTQYF; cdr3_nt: TGTGCCAGCAGCCCCGGGGAGAGGAAGACCCAGTACTTC
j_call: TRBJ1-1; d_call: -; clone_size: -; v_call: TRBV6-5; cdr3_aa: CASSRGQSDTEAFF; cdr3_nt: TGTGCCAGCAGCCGCGGACAGTCGGACACTGAAGCTTTCTTT
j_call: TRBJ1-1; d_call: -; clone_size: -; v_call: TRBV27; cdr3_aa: CASSLYFGGTEAFF; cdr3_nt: TGTGCCAGCAGTTTATATTTCGGGGGGACTGAAGCTTTCTTT
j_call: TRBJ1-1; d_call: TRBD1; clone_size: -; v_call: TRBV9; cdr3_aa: CASSGLQGLDTEAFF; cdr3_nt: TGTGCCAGCAGCGGTTTACAGGGGTTGGACACTGAAGCTTTCTTT
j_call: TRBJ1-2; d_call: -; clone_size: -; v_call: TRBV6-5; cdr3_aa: CASSYSPGADYGYTF; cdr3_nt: TGTGCCAGCAGTTACTCTCCTGGGGCTGACTATGGCTACACCTTC
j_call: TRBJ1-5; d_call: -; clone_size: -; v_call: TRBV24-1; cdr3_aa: CATSGSGSNQPQHF; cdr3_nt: TGTGCCACCAGTGGATCCGGTAGCAATCAGCCCCAGCATTTT
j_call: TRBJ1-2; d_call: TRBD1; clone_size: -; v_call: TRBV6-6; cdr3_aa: CASSRDPGQGINGYTF; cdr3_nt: TGTGCCAGCAGTCGGGACCCGGGACAGGGTATAAATGGCTACACCTTC
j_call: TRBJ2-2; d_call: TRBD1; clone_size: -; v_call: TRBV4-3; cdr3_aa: CASSQRGQDSNTGELFF; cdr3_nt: TGCGCCAGCAGCCAGAGGGGACAGGACTCGAACACCGGGGAGCTGTTTTTT
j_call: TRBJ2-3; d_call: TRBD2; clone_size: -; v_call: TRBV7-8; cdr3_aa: CASSSPSGGDTDTQYF; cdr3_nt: TGTGCCAGCAGCTCCCCTAGCGGGGGGGACACAGATACGCAGTATTTT
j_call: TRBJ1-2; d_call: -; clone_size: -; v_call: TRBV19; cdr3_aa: CASKSDRAQRDGYTF; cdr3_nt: TGTGCCAGTAAGAGTGACCGGGCCCAGAGGGATGGCTACACCTTC
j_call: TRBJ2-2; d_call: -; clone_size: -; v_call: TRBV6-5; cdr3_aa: CASSTRQDTGELFF; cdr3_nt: TGTGCCAGCAGTACGAGACAGGACACCGGGGAGCTGTTTTTT
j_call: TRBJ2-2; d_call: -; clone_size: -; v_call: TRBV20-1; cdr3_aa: CSASLTGNTGELFF; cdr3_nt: TGCAGTGCTAGTCTGACAGGGAACACCGGGGAGCTGTTTTTT
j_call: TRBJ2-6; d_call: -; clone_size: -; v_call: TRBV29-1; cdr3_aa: CSVVGGSGANVLTF; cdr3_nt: TGCAGCGTTGTCGGAGGATCCGGGGCCAACGTCCTGACTTTC
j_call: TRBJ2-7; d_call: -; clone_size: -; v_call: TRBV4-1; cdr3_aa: CASSQDFGNYEQYF; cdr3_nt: TGCGCCAGCAGCCAAGATTTCGGGAACTACGAGCAGTACTTC
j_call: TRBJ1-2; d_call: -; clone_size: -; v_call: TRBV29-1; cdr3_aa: CSVDNSRGAEGYTF; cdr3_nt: TGCAGCGTTGATAACAGTCGGGGGGCGGAAGGCTACACCTTC
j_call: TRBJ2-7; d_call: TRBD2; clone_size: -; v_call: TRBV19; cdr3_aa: CASSITSGSYEQYF; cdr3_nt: TGTGCCAGTAGTATAACTAGCGGGAGCTACGAGCAGTACTTC
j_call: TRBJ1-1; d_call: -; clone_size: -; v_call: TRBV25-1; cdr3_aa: CASSDPAGYTEAFF; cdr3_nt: TGTGCCAGCAGTGATCCGGCAGGCTACACTGAAGCTTTCTTT
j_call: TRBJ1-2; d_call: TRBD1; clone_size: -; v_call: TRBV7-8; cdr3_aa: CASSQRGTVRFYGYTF; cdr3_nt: TGTGCCAGCAGCCAGCGGGGGACAGTCCGATTCTATGGCTACACCTTC
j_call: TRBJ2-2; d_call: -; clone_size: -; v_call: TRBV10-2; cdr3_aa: CASRRSNTGELFF; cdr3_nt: TGCGCCAGCAGGCGGTCGAACACCGGGGAGCTGTTTTTT
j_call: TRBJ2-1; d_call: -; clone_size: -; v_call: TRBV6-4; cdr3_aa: CASSEELAYNEQFF; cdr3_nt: TGTGCCAGCAGTGAGGAACTAGCCTACAATGAGCAGTTCTTC
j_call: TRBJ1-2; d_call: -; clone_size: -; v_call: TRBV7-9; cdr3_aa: CASSLDGGGGYTF; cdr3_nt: TGTGCCAGCAGCTTAGATGGGGGCGGCGGCTACACCTTC
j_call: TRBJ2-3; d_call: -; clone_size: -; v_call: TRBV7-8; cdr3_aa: CASSLALPDTQYF; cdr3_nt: TGTGCCAGCAGCTTAGCCCTTCCAGATACGCAGTATTTT